This T cell receptor beta chain was sequenced during a study of long-term antiretroviral therapy in people with HIV (dated by TCRdb to the early 2020s). Turning to the overall study: Collection of the earliest samples took place about a decade ahead of the 2015 WHO recommendation for immediate ART, at a time when ART was typically delayed until CD4 counts fell. This retrospective serial study examined whether starting ART and sustained HIV suppression were associated with changes in the composition and diversity of the TRB repertoire in peripheral blood. About 35% of the 30 participants with HIV were female. The cohort contributed roughly 190 cryopreserved PBMC samples from under 35 adults with confirmed HIV infection, collected serially over a mean of about six years (range 1-12). No cross-contamination during QIAcube processing was seen in test extractions of a monoclonal T-cell line run alongside approximately 36 polyclonal samples.

Inclusion was restricted to participants for whom at least one PBMC sample before ART initiation and at least two post-ART samples were available. All participants with HIV were treated in the United States of America. Before DNA extraction, cryopreserved samples of about 1-11 million PBMC were thawed and then washed. At the time of the earliest PBMC sample for each participant with HIV, ages ranged from roughly 23 to 60 years. PBMC samples were contributed by each participant from 1-4 timepoints before ART initiation and 2-8 timepoints after ART initiation, with a median of 7 samples. For every participant, serial HIV viral load, CD4+ T-cell count, ART history and demographic data were obtained. Genomic DNA was extracted from unsorted PBMC with a Qiagen kit on a QIAcube, with processing performed in batches of 12 samples. Findings and caveats that apply to the study as a whole: Expanded TRB clones identified before ART initiation dominated the repertoire across all time points, though the dominance fluctuated and decreased in many PLHIV after ART. Because pre-ART samples had limited cell numbers, profiling was done on unsorted PBMC rather than on sorted CD4+ and CD8+ T cells. Inferences about post-ART repertoire changes were limited because no data were available on ART adherence, viral resistance or therapy changes. Samples dated from about 2003 to 2018, and the ART regimens used may be less effective than current ones. Owing to limited PBMC availability, only the TCR beta chain was sequenced, without alpha chain pairing. A significant increase in TRB diversity was found to be associated with ART initiation, although TRB diversity was observed to remain significantly below that of transplant donor controls even after long-term ART. HIV repertoires had narrower CDR3 length ranges than controls, and the network structure suggested an antigen-experienced repertoire that shifted only slightly toward naive after ART.

The immunoSEQ hsTCRB v3.0 assay was used at survey level resolution to sequence the TRB variable region. The target sequencing depth for TRB was about 40,000-55,000 T-cell genomes per sample. TRB libraries were pooled and sequenced on an Illumina MiSeq using a v3 150-cycle kit. The study's own analysis went as follows. Analysis of repertoires was carried out in R inside a reproducible Nextflow workflow spanning QC, data transformation and analysis. LymphoSeq2, an R package for exploring AIRR-Seq data, was used to implement custom analyses. Several samples that yielded fewer than 5000 total TRB sequences were excluded, so that 150 to 200 HIV repertoires were analyzed. Among the roughly 190 retained HIV repertoires, 55 to 65 were collected before ART initiation and 120 to 140 after ART initiation. Repertoires were downsampled to 5000 TRB nucleotide sequences, with summary statistics averaged over 100 downsampling iterations. TRB sequences were retained for analysis only if CDR3 regions of at least seven amino acids were present. Diversity was assessed using a clonality score derived from Shannon entropy and using the Gini coefficient. In the repertoire networks, any two of the top 5000 CDR3 amino acid sequences were connected whenever the two sequences differed by an edit distance of one. Antigen specificity groups and MHC restriction were predicted for TRB CDR3 amino acid sequences with GLIPH2. CDR3 amino acid sequences were matched against VDJdb and McPAS-TCR to flag known CMV, EBV, HIV or tissue antigen associations. Pre-ART, post-ART and control groups were compared with Wilcoxon signed-rank tests and Holm-Bonferroni correction. TCRdb retrieved this table from immuneACCESS and kept in-frame rearrangements only. Not all clones are present; in checked studies, unresolved V genes account for under half, and no reason is known for the remainder. The V and J calls and clone size were taken over from that table, and D and trimming were inferred from the DNA. This sample gives 12,000 or so clones in total; about 68% of them show up just once. Of the sample, 10% to 15% is held by the ten largest clones.

Remarks on this clone: There is no known antigen for this receptor. No base quality values were provided; no much bigger clone lies one nucleotide off.

Taken from cysteine to phenylalanine, the CDR3 has 17 residues. The CDR3 DNA has 51 bases and is translated from base 1. CDR1 and CDR2 are drawn from the germline V gene (reference sequence): SGHKS, YYEKEE. V and J lose 0 bases and 10 bases, and a span of 23 bases separates them. The input for sequencing was unsorted PBMCs, taken less than 3.2 years before starting antiretroviral therapy. The source is a middle-aged man with HIV. This sequence uses TRBV5-5 and TRBJ1-5; no confident D gene assignment can be made. The CDR3 sequence is CASSLANGDPTLNPQHF. The DNA sequence reads TGTGCCAGCAGCTTGGCCAATGGAGACCCAACCCTGAACCCCCAGCATTTT.